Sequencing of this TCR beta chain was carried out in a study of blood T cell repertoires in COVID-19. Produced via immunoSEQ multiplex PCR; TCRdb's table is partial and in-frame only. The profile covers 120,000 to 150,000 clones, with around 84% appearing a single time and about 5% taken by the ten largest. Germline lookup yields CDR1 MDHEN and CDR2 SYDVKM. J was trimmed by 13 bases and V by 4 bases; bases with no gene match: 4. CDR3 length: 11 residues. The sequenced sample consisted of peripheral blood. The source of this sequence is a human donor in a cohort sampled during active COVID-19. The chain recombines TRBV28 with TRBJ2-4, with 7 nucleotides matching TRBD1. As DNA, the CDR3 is TGTGCCAGCAGTTCCCCGACAGGGCAGTACTTC. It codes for CASSSPTGQYF.